The subject of this entry is one T cell receptor beta chain. PCR was performed using 60 Vbeta and 13 Jbeta primers. The method was immunoSEQ multiplex PCR; TCRdb's version includes in-frame clones alone and lacks a portion of them. In the table there are fewer than 200,000 clones, around nine tenths of which are singletons. The sample comes from a study of cytomegalovirus exposure and HLA in healthy donors. The germline CDR1 and CDR2 sequences are SEHNR and FQNEAQ (reference sequence). CDR3 size: 15 residues. The J segment lost 2 bases and the V segment lost 2 bases, leaving 2 bases of the junction unmatched.

The receptor was isolated from a woman aged 25 to 39 in good health and CMV-seronegative. V gene TRBV7-9 combines with J gene TRBJ1-5; 8 bases line up with TRBD1. The specimen was PBMCs. The CDR3 sequence: CASSLTTGGNQPQHF. For the CDR3, the DNA is TGTGCCAGCAGCTTAACGACAGGGGGCAATCAGCCCCAGCATTTT.